This T cell receptor beta chain comes out of a study of technical replicates of blood from a few donors. CDR1 and CDR2 (germline): SNHLY, FYNNEI. Trimming stripped 3 bases from V and 2 bases from J, with 10 bases between. This CDR3 is built from 14 residues. Generated by immunoSEQ multiplex PCR, the TCRdb table keeps only in-frame clones and is missing some. The data hold roughly 61,000 clones, with 97% observed a single time. The source is a human donor in good health. Sequencing input: T cells isolated from PBMCs. J is TRBJ2-5 and V is TRBV2; no firm D call. The CDR3 nucleotides read TGTGCCAGCAGTGAGATAGCCGGGCAAGAGACCCAGTACTTC. Translation: CASSEIAGQETQYF.